The 23 T cell receptor beta chains below come from one sample, sequenced in a study of early T cells in non-severe SARS-CoV-2 infection. TCRdb recomputed calls from the 5' RACE reads with MiXCR, one row per CDR3 protein. Among nearly 60,000 distinct CDR3 sequences listed, 9.5% to 15% were seen once. Sequenced material: whole blood. The receptor source for this set is an adult who was a healthcare worker with PCR-confirmed SARS-CoV-2 infection or an uninfected control (not recorded which).

This clonotype occurred many times. The chain carries TRBV6-6 and TRBJ1-4; 7 nucleotides match TRBD1. V lost 6 bases, J lost 8 bases, and 15 bases stayed unmatched. CDR1 MNHNY and CDR2 SVGAGI come from the germline V gene (reference sequence). CDR3 length: 16 residues. CDR3 amino acids: CASSQGQERVREKLFF. In DNA, the CDR3 is TGTGCCAGCAGCCAAGGACAGGAGAGGGTTAGGGAAAAACTGTTTTTT.

This clonotype was seen ten or more times. The rearrangement links TRBV24-1 to TRBJ1-5, with D perhaps TRBD1 (5 bases). Germline V gene data show CDR1 as KGHDR and CDR2 as SFDVKD. The CDR3 consists of 18 residues. Trimming took off 5 bases at V and 2 bases at J, with 21 bases between the two ends. The CDR3 DNA sequence: TGTGCCACCAGTGGAACAGGCAAAGGGGTGGTGGGCAATCAGCCCCAGCATTTT. It translates to CATSGTGKGVVGNQPQHF.

In this sample, this clonotype turned up many times. The V call is TRBV5-5, the J call TRBJ1-2; D unclear. V was trimmed by 2 bases and J by 3 bases, leaving 8 bases between them. CDR1 is SGHKS and CDR2 is YYEKEE in the germline V gene (reference sequence). CDR3 length: 13 residues. The chain's CDR3 is CASSFNMDYGYTF. CDR3 coding DNA: TGTGCCAGCAGCTTTAACATGGACTATGGCTACACCTTC.

This clonotype was found many times. This chain connects TRBV11-2 to TRBJ2-2, with a weak D call TRBD2 (5 bases). Trimming took 5 bases from V and 7 from J, leaving 17 bases between them. From germline, CDR1 is SGHAT and CDR2 FQNNGV. The CDR3 runs to 15 residues. CDR3 sequence (DNA): TGTGCCAGCAGCCTCCGGGATCCCCACGGCGGGGAGCTGTTTTTT. Translating gives CASSLRDPHGGELFF.

The sample holds a few counts of this clonotype. V usage is TRBV12-3 or TRBV12-4 and J usage is TRBJ1-5; D uncertain. The ends were cut back, 5 bases at V and 7 bases at J, with 9 bases in the middle. The CDR3 length is 12 residues. The CDR3 sequence: CASSTRKQPQHF. CDR3 sequence (DNA): TGTGCCAGCAGTACCCGAAAGCAGCCCCAGCATTTT.

About this clonotype itself: Just one base apart from a much larger clone, this may be a read error. This chain connects TRBV6-2 or TRBV6-3 to TRBJ1-2, with D possibly matching TRBD1 (5 bases). The germline V gene has CDR1 MNHEY and CDR2 SVGEGT. The CDR3 consists of 13 residues. The CDR3 DNA reads TGTGTCAGCAGCGGGGGACGGAACTATGGCTACACCTTC. It is translated as CVSSGGRNYGYTF.

This clonotype occurred many times. The chain employs TRBV9 and TRBJ1-5; D is unclear. The CDR3 runs to 11 residues. Germline V gene data show CDR1 as SGDLS and CDR2 as YYNGEE. V was shortened by 0 bases and J by 6 bases, with 1 base between the two germline ends. The CDR3 region has the DNA TGTGCCAGCAGCGTAGTTCAGCCCCAGCATTTT. Residues: CASSVVQPQHF. Looking up the rest from reference TRBV9 and TRBJ1-5 gives the full variable domain: DSGVTQTPKHLITATGQRVTLRCSPRSGDLSVYWYQQSLDQGLQFLIQYYNGEERAKGNILERFSAQQFPDLHSELNLSSLELGDSALYFCASSVVQPQHFGDGTRLSIL.

The chain employs TRBV7-2 and TRBJ2-1; unclear D gene. Germline CDR1 is SGHTA and CDR2 is FQGNSA. The CDR3 is made up of 13 amino acids. V was trimmed by 2 bases and J by 6 bases, leaving 8 bases between them. The CDR3 DNA is TGTGCCAGCAGCTTAAGGTGGAGCAATGAGCAGTTCTTC. This codes for CASSLRWSNEQFF.

This clonotype was found a few times. The genes are TRBV29-1 and TRBJ2-5, with a weak D call TRBD1 (5 bases). This CDR3 region has 13 residues. Germline V CDR1 and CDR2: SQVTM, ANQGSEA. Trimming pared 4 bases from V and 4 bases from J, leaving 13 bases between. This CDR3 reads CSVVQALGETQYF. The CDR3 DNA reads as TGCAGCGTTGTACAGGCCTTAGGAGAGACCCAGTACTTC.

This clonotype has more than one count but fewer than ten. The chain joins TRBV10-3 to TRBJ1-1; D unclear. The CDR3 covers 13 residues. The ends were cut back, 3 bases at V and 7 bases at J, with 12 bases in the middle. Per the germline V gene, CDR1 is ENHRY and CDR2 is SYGVKD. The CDR3 sequence is CAISDKRFDEAFF. CDR3 DNA sequence: TGTGCCATCAGTGATAAGAGGTTCGATGAAGCTTTCTTT.

This clonotype was detected many times. J is TRBJ2-1 and V is TRBV18; the D is unclear. Trimming took off 3 bases at V and 6 bases at J, with 12 bases between the two ends. CDR1 KGHSH and CDR2 LQKENI come from the germline V gene. This CDR3 region has 14 residues. CDR3 nucleotides: TGTGCCAGCTCACCCCCCTGGAGCTCCAATGAGCAGTTCTTC. It translates to CASSPPWSSNEQFF.

The chain combines TRBV7-9 with TRBJ2-1, with 7 nucleotides matching TRBD2. The CDR3 spans 12 residues. CDR1 SEHNR and CDR2 FQNEAQ come from the germline V gene (reference sequence). The V gene end was trimmed by 4 bases and the J gene end by 12 bases; junction bases not matched to a gene: 6. CDR3 nucleotide sequence: TGTGCCAGCAGCTCCCGGGAGGTACGGCAGTTCTTC. Translation gives CASSSREVRQFF.

The chain combines TRBV9 with TRBJ1-2; tentatively, D is TRBD1 (5 bases). The CDR3 is 13 residues long. The V end lost 2 bases, the J end lost 2 bases, and 7 bases lay between the germline ends. Germline V gene sequence: CDR1 SGDLS, CDR2 YYNGEE. CDR3 sequence: CASSVDSNYGYTF. CDR3 bases: TGTGCCAGCAGCGTCGACAGCAACTATGGCTACACCTTC.

V gene TRBV6-6 combines with J gene TRBJ2-2; TRBD1 aligns across 10 bases. Germline trimming cut 6 bases from V and 4 bases from J; bases unmatched to any gene: 5. Germline-derived CDR1 and CDR2 are MNHNY and SVGAGI (reference sequence). The CDR3 sequence is 15 residues long. This chain's CDR3 is CASSPDRGPTGELFF. The CDR3 DNA reads as TGTGCCAGCAGCCCCGACAGGGGGCCCACCGGGGAGCTGTTTTTT.

Only a few counts were recorded for this clonotype. The genes are TRBV19 and TRBJ2-7, with D possibly TRBD1 on 5 matching bases. V was clipped by 3 bases and J by 7 bases, with 13 bases between them. CDR1 and CDR2 (germline): LNHDA, SQIVND (reference sequence). The CDR3 sequence is 13 residues long. The CDR3 reads CASSIQGSGEQYF. The CDR3 DNA reads as TGTGCCAGTAGTATCCAGGGATCCGGTGAGCAGTACTTC.

This clonotype was recorded a few times. CDR3 in amino acids: CASSREENTEAFF. The CDR3 DNA is TGTGCCAGCAGCAGGGAAGAAAACACTGAAGCTTTCTTT. J is TRBJ1-1 and V is TRBV6-5; the D gene is possibly TRBD1 (5 bases). Germline assignment: CDR1 MNHEY and CDR2 SVGAGI. V was pared by 6 bases and J by 2 bases, with 10 bases between. The CDR3 length is 13 residues.

The chain recombines TRBV12-5 with TRBJ1-2; 7 bases line up with TRBD1. CDR1 LGHNT and CDR2 FRNRAP come from the germline V gene. J was trimmed by 0 bases and V by 2 bases; bases with no gene match: 18. This CDR3 region has 20 residues. The CDR3, as DNA: TGTGCTAGTGGTTTGTCCTCTCCAATACAGGGGCGATATACTAACTATGGCTACACCTTC. Translating it yields CASGLSSPIQGRYTNYGYTF.

This clonotype was counted a few times. The V call is TRBV6-2 or TRBV6-3, the J call TRBJ2-1, with D tentatively TRBD1 or TRBD2 (5 bases each). This CDR3 is 17 amino acids long. Trimming pared 2 bases from V and 3 bases from J, leaving 17 bases between. Germline V lookup: CDR1 MNHEY, CDR2 SVGEGT. The CDR3: CASSYPIRDPLYNEQFF. The CDR3 nucleotides read TGTGCCAGCAGTTACCCTATACGGGACCCCCTCTACAATGAGCAGTTCTTC.

This clonotype has just a few counts. CDR3 protein: CASSAIAGVSYEQYF. The DNA of the CDR3 is TGTGCCAGCAGTGCCATAGCGGGGGTTTCCTACGAGCAGTACTTC. This chain joins TRBV27 and TRBJ2-7; 9 bases agree with TRBD2. The CDR3 runs 15 residues. The germline gives CDR1 MNHEY, CDR2 SMNVEV (reference sequence). V trimming: 5 bases; J trimming: 1 base; junction bases outside the gene matches: 6.

This clonotype was recorded a few times. The chain is built from TRBV6-4 and TRBJ2-7; 10 nucleotides agree with TRBD2. Trimming cost V 6 bases and J 4 bases; bases outside gene matches: 12. The germline CDR1 and CDR2 sequences are MRHNA and SNTAGT. The CDR3 is 16 residues long. The CDR3 coding sequence is TGTGCCAGCAGGACCCCTCGACTAGCGGGCGATTACGAGCAGTACTTC. It translates to CASRTPRLAGDYEQYF.

At least ten counts were recorded for this clonotype. The rearrangement joins TRBV29-1 to TRBJ1-1; a weak D match, TRBD1 (5 bases). V dropped 6 bases and J dropped 1 base, with 9 bases sitting between them. The germline V gene encodes CDR1 SQVTM and CDR2 ANQGSEA. This CDR3 has 12 amino acids. CDR3 bases: TGCAGCGTCAGGGTCCCGAACACTGAAGCTTTCTTT. It yields the protein CSVRVPNTEAFF.

This clonotype was seen at least ten times. The chain joins TRBV4-1 to TRBJ1-1; TRBD1 might be the D (5 bases). V was cut by 1 base and J by 0 bases, with 9 bases left in between. Per the germline V gene, CDR1 is MGHRA and CDR2 is YSYEKL. The CDR3 is made up of 15 amino acids. The CDR3 nucleotides read TGCGCCAGCAGCCAAGCGGCAGGGATGAACACTGAAGCTTTCTTT. This encodes CASSQAAGMNTEAFF.

This clonotype came up many times. This chain links TRBV20-1 with TRBJ1-2; TRBD1 matches 8 bases. Trimming at V came to 0 bases and at J to 8 bases, leaving 5 bases not matched to a gene. There are 13 residues in the CDR3. Germline-derived CDR1 and CDR2 are DFQATT and SNEGSKA (reference sequence). The CDR3 DNA is TGCAGTGCTAGAGACCTGACAGGGGACGGCTACACCTTC. This codes for CSARDLTGDGYTF.